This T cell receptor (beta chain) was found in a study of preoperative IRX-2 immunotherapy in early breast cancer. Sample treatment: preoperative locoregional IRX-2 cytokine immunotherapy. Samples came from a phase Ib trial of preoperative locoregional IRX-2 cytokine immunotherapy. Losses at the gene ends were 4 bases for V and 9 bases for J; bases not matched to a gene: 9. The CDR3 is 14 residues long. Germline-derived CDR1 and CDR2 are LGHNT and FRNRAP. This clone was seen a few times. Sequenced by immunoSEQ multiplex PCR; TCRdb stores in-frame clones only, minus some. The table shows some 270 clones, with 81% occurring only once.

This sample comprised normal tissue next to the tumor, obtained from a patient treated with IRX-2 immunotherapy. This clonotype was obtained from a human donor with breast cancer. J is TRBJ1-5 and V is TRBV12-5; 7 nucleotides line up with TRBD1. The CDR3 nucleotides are TGTGCTAGTGGTTCTCGACAGGGCCAGGGGCCCCAGCATTTT. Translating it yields CASGSRQGQGPQHF.